A single sample is the source of the 31 T cell receptor beta chains below, sequenced in a study of post-analysis software for immune sequencing data. Study-level findings and limits: Four or five TRBV segments, TRBV5-6, TRBV5-1 and TRBV20-1 among them, were found more frequent in patients than controls.

These receptors lack a known antigen. Unique molecular identifiers were carried by the TCR beta cDNA libraries. TCRdb reprocessed the PCR reads via MiXCR and lists one record per CDR3 protein. This sample has roughly 650,000 distinct CDR3 sequences, with roughly three fifths found just once. The sequencing input was blood. The receptor source for this set is a girl between 2 and 10 years old with multiple sclerosis.

This chain connects TRBV20-1 to TRBJ1-5; D is undetermined. V was pared by 5 bases and J by 0 bases, with 11 bases between. Germline V gene sequence: CDR1 DFQATT, CDR2 SNEGSKA (reference sequence). The CDR3 contains 14 residues. The CDR3 spells CSAAVADSNQPQHF. The DNA of the CDR3 is TGCAGTGCTGCGGTAGCGGATAGCAATCAGCCCCAGCATTTT.

V gene TRBV12-3 or TRBV12-4 combines with J gene TRBJ2-1, with TRBD1 as a possible D gene (6 bases). There are 13 residues in the CDR3. Deletions cut 7 bases from V and 4 bases from J, with 11 bases between. DNA of the CDR3: TGTGCCAGCAACCCAGGGGCATACAATGAGCAGTTCTTC. Amino acid sequence: CASNPGAYNEQFF.

This sequence joins TRBV24-1 and TRBJ2-1; D possibly uses TRBD1 or TRBD2 (5 bases each). The CDR3 is 13 residues long. Deletions cut 3 bases from V and 7 bases from J, with 9 bases between. Germline V gene lookup returns CDR1 KGHDR and CDR2 SFDVKD. The chain's CDR3 is CATSDPGRNEQFF. The CDR3 DNA reads as TGTGCCACCAGTGATCCAGGGAGAAATGAGCAGTTCTTC.

This clonotype showed up just once. V and J are TRBV6-1 and TRBJ2-7, with D tentatively TRBD2 (5 bases). Germline CDR1 and CDR2: MNHNS and SASEGT. Trimming shortened V by 7 bases and J by 2 bases, and 24 bases separated the two germline ends. CDR3 size: 17 residues. The CDR3 region has the DNA TGTGCCAGCAAAGGGAATCAAGGACGGGAAAAGGCCTACGAGCAGTACTTC. Its protein product is CASKGNQGREKAYEQYF.

The chain joins TRBV24-1 to TRBJ2-6; D may be TRBD2 (6 bases). The V end was cut by 0 bases, the J end by 0 bases, with 11 bases between. Germline assignment: CDR1 KGHDR and CDR2 SFDVKD. This CDR3 is built from 18 residues. CDR3: CATSDLRRTISGANVLTF. In nucleotides, the CDR3 is TGTGCCACCAGTGATTTGCGGAGGACTATCTCTGGGGCCAACGTCCTGACTTTC.

This clonotype was observed a few times. The CDR3 region has the DNA TGCAGTGCTACTAACCACTACCGCCTATACCGGAGCGGATACGAGCAGTACTTC. Translation gives CSATNHYRLYRSGYEQYF. The J gene is TRBJ2-5, the V gene TRBV20-1; D may be TRBD2 (5 bases). The J call may not be correct, given that the DNA end is closer to TRBJ2-7. Germline V gene data show CDR1 as DFQATT and CDR2 as SNEGSKA (reference sequence). The CDR3 is 18 residues long.

The chain couples TRBV11-2 to TRBJ2-5, with TRBD2 matching 12 bases. The junction had 13 bases not matched to a gene; V was cut back by 3 bases and J by 11 bases. CDR3 length: 16 residues. CDR1 SGHAT and CDR2 FQNNGV come from the germline V gene. CDR3 loop: CASSFLWTSGNNEQYF. The CDR3 nucleotides are TGTGCCAGCAGCTTTCTCTGGACTAGCGGGAACAATGAGCAGTACTTC.

The genes are TRBV7-9 and TRBJ1-1; a possible D gene is TRBD1 (6 bases). Germline loops: CDR1 SEHNR, CDR2 FQNEAQ (reference sequence). The CDR3 extends over 14 amino acids. V lost 5 bases and J lost 1, with 11 bases in between. CDR3 amino acids: CASSVQGENTEAFF. The CDR3 nucleotides read TGTGCCAGCAGCGTACAGGGTGAGAACACTGAAGCTTTCTTT.

This clonotype has more than one count but fewer than ten. The chain couples TRBV4-3 to TRBJ2-6, with 7 bases aligning to TRBD2. This CDR3 comprises 19 residues. The ends lost 0 bases at V and 1 base at J; junction bases unmatched: 9. Germline values: CDR1 LGHNA, CDR2 YSLEER. The CDR3 region is CASSQESGKVRSGANVLTF. The CDR3 DNA reads as TGCGCCAGCAGCCAAGAAAGCGGGAAGGTGAGATCTGGGGCCAACGTCCTGACTTTC.

This clonotype has more than one count but fewer than ten. The chain couples TRBV5-1 to TRBJ1-1; possible D gene TRBD1, 5 bases. V dropped 0 bases and J dropped 3 bases, with 12 bases sitting between them. This CDR3 contains 15 residues. CDR1 and CDR2 from the germline V gene are SGHRS and YFSETQ. CDR3 nucleotides: TGCGCCAGCAGCTTGGTGGGACGGACACACACTGAAGCTTTCTTT. Translating gives CASSLVGRTHTEAFF. Supplemented by reference TRBV5-1 and TRBJ1-1, the full variable domain reads KAGVTQTPRYLIKTRGQQVTLSCSPISGHRSVSWYQQTPGQGLQFLFEYFSETQRNKGNFPGRFSGRQFSNSRSEMNVSTLELGDSALYLCASSLVGRTHTEAFFGQGTRLTVV.

The chain has TRBV7-2 and TRBJ2-7; TRBD1 matches 9 bases. The junction had 9 bases not matched to a gene; V was cut back by 3 bases and J by 3 bases. From germline, CDR1 is SGHTA and CDR2 FQGNSA. There are 16 residues in the CDR3. CDR3 sequence reads: CASSLRPGQGVYEQYF. Here the CDR3 DNA reads TGTGCCAGCAGCTTGAGACCGGGACAGGGAGTCTACGAGCAGTACTTC.

This clonotype showed up just once. The rearrangement uses TRBV30 and TRBJ1-2; TRBD1 might be the D (5 bases). This CDR3 is built from 13 residues. The V end was cut by 0 bases, the J end by 3 bases, with 8 bases between. The germline gives CDR1 GTSNPN, CDR2 SVGIG (reference sequence). DNA of the CDR3: TGTGCCTGGAGTGTAGCGGGGGACTATGGCTACACCTTC. Encoded protein: CAWSVAGDYGYTF.

In its sample, this clonotype was seen a few times. The V gene is TRBV25-1, the J gene TRBJ2-7; 7 bases line up with TRBD1. This CDR3 contains 15 residues. V shed 2 bases, J shed 2 bases, and the junction held 6 bases outside the gene matches. Germline V gives CDR1 MGHDK, CDR2 SYGVNS. CDR3 sequence (DNA): TGTGCCAGCAGTGAAGCTGGGGACAGAACCTACGAGCAGTACTTC. It specifies CASSEAGDRTYEQYF.

This clonotype occurred a few times. The chain has TRBV6-2 or TRBV6-3 and TRBJ2-5; the D gene is possibly TRBD2 (6 bases). The CDR3 contains 12 residues. Trimming took off 7 bases at V and 5 bases at J, with 11 bases between the two ends. The V gene's germline CDR1 is MNHEY and CDR2 SVGEGT. DNA of the CDR3: TGTGCCAGCACGGCAGGGAGGGAGACCCAGTACTTC. This gives the protein CASTAGRETQYF.

This rearrangement joins TRBV18 to TRBJ2-1; no definite D call. Trimming took 2 bases from V and 6 from J, leaving 8 bases between them. The CDR3 extends over 13 amino acids. Germline V gives CDR1 KGHSH, CDR2 LQKENI. CDR3 loop: CASSPEALNEQFF. CDR3 DNA sequence: TGTGCCAGCTCACCAGAGGCGCTCAATGAGCAGTTCTTC.

Points on this clonotype: This may be a read error: a much more frequent sequence differs by one nucleotide. The rearrangement joins TRBV5-5 to TRBJ2-7; 9 nucleotides match TRBD1. Germline CDR1 reads SGHKS; CDR2 reads YYEKEE (reference sequence). The V segment lost 2 bases and the J segment 0 bases; nucleotides outside the gene matches: 3. This CDR3 spans 15 amino acids. The CDR3 DNA follows: TGTGCCAGCAGCTTTGGACAGGGGAGCTCCTACGAGCAGTACTTC. It specifies CASSFGQGSSYEQYF.

The chain links TRBV7-2 to TRBJ1-1; unclear D gene. Germline V lookup: CDR1 SGHTA, CDR2 FQGNSA. V gave up 4 bases and J gave up 1 base, with 10 bases separating them. The CDR3 length is 14 residues. The CDR3: CASSSQAANTEAFF. For the CDR3, the DNA is TGTGCCAGCAGCTCCCAGGCGGCGAACACTGAAGCTTTCTTT.

Of note for this clonotype: A read error may produce the germline difference seen at one junction end. The rearrangement uses TRBV5-5 and TRBJ2-1; 16 nucleotides line up with TRBD2. Germline lookup yields CDR1 SGHKS and CDR2 YYEKEE (reference sequence). This CDR3 region has 17 residues. The CDR3 reads CASRLGLAGGPYNEQFF. DNA for the CDR3: TGTGCCAGCAGATTGGGACTAGCGGGAGGGCCTTACAATGAGCAGTTCTTC.

This clonotype appeared once. This chain connects TRBV20-1 to TRBJ2-3, with D tentatively TRBD1 or TRBD2 (5 bases each). This CDR3 region has 15 residues. The V and J ends lost 3 bases and 0 bases respectively, with 13 bases between them. Germline V CDR1 and CDR2: DFQATT, SNEGSKA (reference sequence). This CDR3 is CSARGVGVSTDTQYF. CDR3 bases: TGCAGTGCTAGGGGGGTGGGGGTTAGCACAGATACGCAGTATTTT.

The rearrangement links TRBV7-2 to TRBJ2-6; D call uncertain. V shed 3 bases and J shed 0 bases, with 6 bases lying between them. The CDR3 sequence is 15 residues long. CDR1 SGHTA and CDR2 FQGNSA come from the germline V gene. The CDR3 sequence is CASSFRSSGANVLTF. The CDR3, as DNA: TGTGCCAGCAGCTTTAGAAGCTCTGGGGCCAACGTCCTGACTTTC.

The rearrangement uses TRBV20-1 and TRBJ2-1; 7 nucleotides align to TRBD1. The CDR3 length is 14 residues. Germline CDR1 is DFQATT and CDR2 is SNEGSKA (reference sequence). The DNA of the CDR3 is TGCGGGACGATACGGGACAGCTCCTACAATGAGCAGTTCTTC. It yields the protein CGTIRDSSYNEQFF.

This chain joins TRBV4-3 and TRBJ2-1, with unresolved D. Germline lookup yields CDR1 LGHNA and CDR2 YSLEER. The CDR3 length is 14 residues. The ends were cut back, 1 base at V and 6 bases at J, with 10 bases in the middle. CDR3 amino acids: CASSQVRTTNEQFF. The CDR3 region has the DNA TGCGCCAGCAGCCAAGTACGGACGACCAATGAGCAGTTCTTC.

The chain is built from TRBV20-1 and TRBJ2-1; D assignment may be TRBD1 or TRBD2 (5 bases each). The V gene lost 4 bases and the J gene lost 0 bases, with 13 bases spanning the gap. CDR3 length: 15 amino acids. The V gene's germline CDR1 is DFQATT and CDR2 SNEGSKA (reference sequence). CDR3 protein: CSATKPGSSYNEQFF. The DNA of the CDR3 is TGCAGTGCTACGAAGCCAGGGAGCTCCTACAATGAGCAGTTCTTC.

This clonotype was detected only a few times. The chain uses TRBV15 and TRBJ2-7; D is undetermined. There are 15 residues in the CDR3. V was cut by 0 bases and J by 5 bases, with 14 bases left in between. Germline V lookup: CDR1 LNHNV, CDR2 YYDKDF (reference sequence). The CDR3 bases are TGTGCCACCAGCAGAGATCTTCCCAGGTCCGACGAGCAGTACTTC. Protein sequence: CATSRDLPRSDEQYF.

The genes are TRBV6-2 or TRBV6-3 and TRBJ2-1; 7 bases are a match to TRBD1. Losses at the gene ends were 4 bases for V and 10 bases for J; bases not matched to a gene: 1. Germline-derived CDR1 and CDR2 are MNHEY and SVGEGT. CDR3 length: 11 amino acids. CDR3 nucleotide sequence: TGTGCCAGCAGTTTCAGGGGGGAGCAGTTCTTC. Its translation: CASSFRGEQFF.

The J gene is TRBJ2-5, the V gene TRBV6-1; TRBD2 agrees at 7 bases. The CDR3 sequence is 14 residues long. The J segment lost 11 bases and the V segment lost 3 bases, leaving 12 bases of the junction unmatched. Germline CDR1 MNHNS, CDR2 SASEGT. The CDR3 here is CASSDPGLYDEQYF. CDR3 DNA sequence: TGTGCCAGCAGTGACCCGGGACTATACGATGAGCAGTACTTC.

The chain has TRBV11-2 and TRBJ2-6, with D perhaps TRBD1 or TRBD2 (6 bases each). Germline V CDR1 and CDR2: SGHAT, FQNNGV. This CDR3 spans 18 amino acids. Trimming left V 10 bases short and J 0 bases short, with 22 bases between. The CDR3 here is CATYPEGGARSGANVLTF. The CDR3 nucleotides read TGTGCCACCTACCCGGAGGGGGGCGCCCGCTCTGGGGCCAACGTCCTGACTTTC.

A few counts support this clonotype. This sequence joins TRBV7-9 and TRBJ2-5; D unclear. The length of the CDR3 is 12 residues. Germline V gene lookup returns CDR1 SEHNR and CDR2 FQNEAQ (reference sequence). Trimming took 5 bases from V and 5 from J, leaving 9 bases between them. The CDR3 protein is CASSRSAETQYF. The CDR3 DNA is TGTGCCAGCAGCCGTAGTGCCGAGACCCAGTACTTC.

The chain employs TRBV2 and TRBJ2-1; no clear D gene. V lost 2 bases, J lost 9 bases, and 11 bases lay in between. The germline V gene has CDR1 SNHLY and CDR2 FYNNEI. This CDR3 contains 13 residues. The CDR3 bases are TGTGCCAGCAGTGAATCGCGGTGGGGTGAGCAGTTCTTC. Amino acid sequence: CASSESRWGEQFF.

Turning to this clonotype: A read error may produce the germline difference seen at one junction end. J is TRBJ2-6 and V is TRBV6-5; D unclear. Germline V gives CDR1 MNHEY, CDR2 SVGAGI. This CDR3 is built from 16 residues. The chain's CDR3 is CACSPDGVAGANVLTF. CDR3 nucleotides: TGTGCCTGCAGCCCCGATGGGGTGGCAGGGGCCAACGTCCTGACTTTC.

This clonotype was seen a few times. One junction end disagrees with the germline gene, perhaps due to a read error. The chain links TRBV10-2 to TRBJ2-7, with D perhaps TRBD1 (5 bases). CDR1 and CDR2 from the germline V gene are WSHSY and SAAADI. This CDR3 spans 15 amino acids. As DNA, the CDR3 is TGCGCCAGCAGTTTTAGACAGACCCGCTCCTACAAGCAGTACTTC. Amino acid sequence: CASSFRQTRSYKQYF.